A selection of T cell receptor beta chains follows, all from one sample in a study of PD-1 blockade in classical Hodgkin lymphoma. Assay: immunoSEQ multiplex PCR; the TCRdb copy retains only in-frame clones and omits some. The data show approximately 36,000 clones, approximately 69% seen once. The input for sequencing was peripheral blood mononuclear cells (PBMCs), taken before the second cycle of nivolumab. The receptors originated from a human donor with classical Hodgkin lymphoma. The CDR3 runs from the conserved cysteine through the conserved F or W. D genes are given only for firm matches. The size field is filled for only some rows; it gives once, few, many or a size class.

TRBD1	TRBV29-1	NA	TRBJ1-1	CSVTTDRVITEAFF	TGCAGCGTCACGACTGACAGGGTAATCACTGAAGCTTTCTTT
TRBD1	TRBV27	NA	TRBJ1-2	CASSLKLRDSGGYTF	TGTGCCAGCAGTTTAAAACTACGGGACAGTGGTGGCTACACCTTC
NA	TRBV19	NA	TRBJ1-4	CASSIGQGAEKLFF	TGTGCCAGTAGTATCGGACAAGGGGCGGAAAAACTGTTTTTT
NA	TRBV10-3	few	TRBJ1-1	CAISEPRMQTEAFF	TGTGCCATCAGTGAGCCCCGGATGCAGACTGAAGCTTTCTTT
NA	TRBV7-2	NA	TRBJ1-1	CASSFSGVNTEAFF	TGTGCCAGCAGCTTTTCGGGAGTGAACACTGAAGCTTTCTTT
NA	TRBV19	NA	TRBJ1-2	CASSMVREYSYGYTF	TGTGCCAGTAGTATGGTTAGGGAGTACAGCTATGGCTACACCTTC
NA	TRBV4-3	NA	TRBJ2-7	CASSQGQGTYEQYF	TGCGCCAGCAGCCAAGGGCAGGGGACCTACGAGCAGTACTTC
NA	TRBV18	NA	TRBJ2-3	CASSPNRDTQYF	TGTGCCAGCTCACCAAATCGAGATACGCAGTATTTT
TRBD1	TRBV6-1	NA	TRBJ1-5	CASSETGERRPQHF	TGTGCCAGCAGTGAGACAGGGGAACGCAGGCCCCAGCATTTT
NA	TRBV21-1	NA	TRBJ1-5	CATWINQPQHF	TGTGCCACCTGGATCAATCAGCCCCAGCATTTT
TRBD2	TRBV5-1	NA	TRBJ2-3	CASSLSGTGGLSDTQYF	TGCGCCAGCAGCTTGTCGGGCACGGGGGGGCTTTCAGATACGCAGTATTTT
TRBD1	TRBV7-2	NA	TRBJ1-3	CASSPDRVTNTIYF	TGTGCCAGCAGCCCCGACAGGGTAACAAACACCATATATTTT
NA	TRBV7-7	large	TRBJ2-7	CASSLGSTANHHEQYF	TGTGCCAGCAGCTTAGGCTCAACAGCGAACCACCACGAGCAGTACTTC
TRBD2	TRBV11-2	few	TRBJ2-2	CASTPLAGGPGELFF	TGTGCCAGCACCCCACTAGCGGGGGGGCCTGGGGAGCTGTTTTTT
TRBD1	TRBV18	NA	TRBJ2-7	CASSPPKTGVPYEQYF	TGTGCCAGCTCACCACCTAAAACAGGGGTCCCCTACGAGCAGTACTTC
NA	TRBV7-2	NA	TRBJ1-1	CASSLAGAKDTEAFF	TGTGCCAGCAGCTTAGCTGGGGCGAAGGATACTGAAGCTTTCTTT
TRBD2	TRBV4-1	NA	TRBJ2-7	CASSQDRGLAGPRQYF	TGCGCCAGCAGCCAAGATAGGGGACTAGCGGGACCGCGGCAGTACTTC
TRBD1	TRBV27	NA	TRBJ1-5	CASSPRDSNQPQHF	TGTGCCAGCAGCCCCCGGGACAGTAATCAGCCCCAGCATTTT
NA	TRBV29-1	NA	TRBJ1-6	CSVQETYNSPLHF	TGCAGCGTTCAGGAAACCTATAATTCACCCCTCCACTTT
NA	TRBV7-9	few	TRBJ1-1	CASSAQDGNTEAFF	TGTGCCAGCAGCGCCCAGGATGGGAACACTGAAGCTTTCTTT
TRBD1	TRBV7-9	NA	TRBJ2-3	CASSLATGRTDTQYF	TGTGCCAGCAGCTTAGCGACAGGGAGAACAGATACGCAGTATTTT
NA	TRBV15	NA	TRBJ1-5	CATSVGSDQPQHF	TGTGCCACCAGCGTCGGCAGTGATCAGCCCCAGCATTTT
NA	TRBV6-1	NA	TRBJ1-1	CASSPQENTEAFF	TGTGCCAGCAGCCCACAGGAGAACACTGAAGCTTTCTTT
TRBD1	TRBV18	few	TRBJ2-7	CASSPPGGNPLEQYF	TGTGCCAGCTCACCTCCAGGGGGCAACCCCCTGGAGCAGTACTTC
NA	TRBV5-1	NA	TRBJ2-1	CASSETGSSYNEQFF	TGCGCCAGCAGCGAAACAGGTTCCTCCTACAATGAGCAGTTCTTC
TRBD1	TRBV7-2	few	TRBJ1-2	CASSPRQGLDGYTF	TGTGCCAGCAGCCCACGACAGGGTTTGGATGGCTACACCTTC
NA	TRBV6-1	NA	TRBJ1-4	CASRKAATNEKLFF	TGTGCCAGCAGGAAGGCTGCAACTAATGAAAAACTGTTTTTT
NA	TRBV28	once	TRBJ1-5	CASSFLLMVQGNQPQHF	TGTGCCAGCAGTTTTCTCCTTATGGTTCAGGGAAATCAGCCCCAGCATTTT
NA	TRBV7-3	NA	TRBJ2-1	CASSPRSRRGNEQFF	TGTGCCAGCAGCCCCCGTTCGCGGCGGGGCAATGAGCAGTTCTTC
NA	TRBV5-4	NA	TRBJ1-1	CASRPGHKNNEAFF	TGTGCCAGCAGGCCCGGACATAAGAATAATGAAGCTTTCTTT
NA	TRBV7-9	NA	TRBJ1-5	CASSLGAGYQPQHF	TGTGCCAGCAGCTTAGGGGCAGGATATCAGCCCCAGCATTTT
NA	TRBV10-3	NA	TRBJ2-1	CAITPAGSHEQFF	TGTGCCATCACCCCCGCTGGAAGCCACGAGCAGTTCTTC
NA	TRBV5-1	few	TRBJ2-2	CASSPVANTGELFF	TGCGCCAGCAGCCCTGTCGCGAACACCGGGGAGCTGTTTTTT